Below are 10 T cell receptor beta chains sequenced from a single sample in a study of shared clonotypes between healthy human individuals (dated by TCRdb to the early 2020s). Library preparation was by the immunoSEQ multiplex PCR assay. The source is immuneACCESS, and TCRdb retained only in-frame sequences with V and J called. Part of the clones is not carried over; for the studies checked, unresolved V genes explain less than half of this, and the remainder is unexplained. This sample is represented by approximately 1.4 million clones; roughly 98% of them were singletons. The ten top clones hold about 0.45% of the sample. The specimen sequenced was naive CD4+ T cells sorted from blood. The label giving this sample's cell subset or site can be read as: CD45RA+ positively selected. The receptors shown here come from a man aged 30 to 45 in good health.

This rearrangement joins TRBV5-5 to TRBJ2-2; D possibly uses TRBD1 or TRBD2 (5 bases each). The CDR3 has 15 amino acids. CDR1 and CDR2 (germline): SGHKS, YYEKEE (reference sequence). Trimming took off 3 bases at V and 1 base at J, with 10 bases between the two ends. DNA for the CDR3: TGTGCCAGCAGCTACGTTGGGGGGAACACCGGGGAGCTGTTTTTT. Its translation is CASSYVGGNTGELFF.

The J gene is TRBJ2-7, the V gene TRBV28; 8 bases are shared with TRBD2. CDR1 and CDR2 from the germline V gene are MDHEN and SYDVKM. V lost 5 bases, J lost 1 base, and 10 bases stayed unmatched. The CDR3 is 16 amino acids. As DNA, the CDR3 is TGTGCCAGCAGTCGACGTAGGGCTAGCGGGTCCTACGAGCAGTACTTC. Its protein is CASSRRRASGSYEQYF. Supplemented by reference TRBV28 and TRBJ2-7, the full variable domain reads DVKVTQSSRYLVKRTGEKVFLECVQDMDHENMFWYRQDPGLGLRLIYFSYDVKMKEKGDIPEGYSVSREKKERFSLILESASTNQTSMYLCASSRRRASGSYEQYFGPGTRLTVT.

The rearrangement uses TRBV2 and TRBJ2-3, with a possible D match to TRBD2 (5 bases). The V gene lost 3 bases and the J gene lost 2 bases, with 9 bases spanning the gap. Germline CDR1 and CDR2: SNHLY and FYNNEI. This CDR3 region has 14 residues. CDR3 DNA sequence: TGTGCCAGCAGTGATGCTAGCTTCACAGATACGCAGTATTTT. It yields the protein CASSDASFTDTQYF. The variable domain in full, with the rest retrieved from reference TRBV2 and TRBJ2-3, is EPEVTQTPSHQVTQMGQEVILRCVPISNHLYFYWYRQILGQKVEFLVSFYNNEISEKSEIFDDQFSVERPDGSNFTLKIRSTKLEDSAMYFCASSDASFTDTQYFGPGTRLTVL.

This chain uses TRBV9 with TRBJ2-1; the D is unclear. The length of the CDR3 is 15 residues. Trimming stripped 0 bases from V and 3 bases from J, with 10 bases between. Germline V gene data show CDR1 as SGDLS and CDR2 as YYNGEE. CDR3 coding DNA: TGTGCCAGCAGCGTAGGTAGCCCGCTCTACAATGAGCAGTTCTTC. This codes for CASSVGSPLYNEQFF.

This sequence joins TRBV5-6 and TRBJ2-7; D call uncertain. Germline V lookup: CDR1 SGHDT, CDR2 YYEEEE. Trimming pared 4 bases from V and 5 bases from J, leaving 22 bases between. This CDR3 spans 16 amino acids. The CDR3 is CASSRLLAAYIHEQYF. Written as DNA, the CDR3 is TGTGCCAGCAGCCGACTTTTAGCCGCTTACATCCACGAGCAGTACTTC.

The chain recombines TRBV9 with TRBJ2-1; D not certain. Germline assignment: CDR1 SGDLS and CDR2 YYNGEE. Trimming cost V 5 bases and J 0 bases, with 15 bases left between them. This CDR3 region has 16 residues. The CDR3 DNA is TGTGCCAGCAGTAGTCCGACTCTGAGCTCCTACAATGAGCAGTTCTTC. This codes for CASSSPTLSSYNEQFF.

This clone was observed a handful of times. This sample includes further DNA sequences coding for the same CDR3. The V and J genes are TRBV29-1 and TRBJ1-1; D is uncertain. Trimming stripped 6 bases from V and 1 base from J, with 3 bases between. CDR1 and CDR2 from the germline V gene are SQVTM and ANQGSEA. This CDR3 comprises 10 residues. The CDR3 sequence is CSVGNTEAFF. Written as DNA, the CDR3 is TGCAGCGTAGGGAACACTGAAGCTTTCTTT.

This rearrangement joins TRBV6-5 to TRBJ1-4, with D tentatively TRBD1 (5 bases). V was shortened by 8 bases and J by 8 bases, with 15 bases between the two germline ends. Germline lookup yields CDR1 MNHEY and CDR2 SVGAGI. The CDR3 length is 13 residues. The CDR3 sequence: CASGRRAREKLFF. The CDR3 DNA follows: TGTGCCAGCGGGCGCAGGGCACGAGAAAAACTGTTTTTT.

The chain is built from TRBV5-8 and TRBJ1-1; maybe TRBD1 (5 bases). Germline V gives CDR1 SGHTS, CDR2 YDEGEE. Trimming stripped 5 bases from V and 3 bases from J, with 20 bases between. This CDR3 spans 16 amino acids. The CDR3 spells CASSEQGWFGDTEAFF. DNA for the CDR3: TGTGCCAGCAGTGAGCAGGGTTGGTTTGGGGACACTGAAGCTTTCTTT. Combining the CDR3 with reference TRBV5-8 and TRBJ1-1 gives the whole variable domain EAGVTQSPTHLIKTRGQQATLRCSPISGHTSVYWYQQALGLGLQFLLWYDEGEERNRGNFPPRFSGRQFPNYSSELNVNALELEDSALYLCASSEQGWFGDTEAFFGQGTRLTVV.

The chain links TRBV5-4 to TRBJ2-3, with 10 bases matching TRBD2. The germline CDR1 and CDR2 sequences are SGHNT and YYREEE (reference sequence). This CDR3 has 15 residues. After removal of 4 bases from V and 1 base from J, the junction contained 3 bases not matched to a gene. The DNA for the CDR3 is TGTGCCAGCAGCATCGGGACTAGCGGCACAGATACGCAGTATTTT. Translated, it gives CASSIGTSGTDTQYF.